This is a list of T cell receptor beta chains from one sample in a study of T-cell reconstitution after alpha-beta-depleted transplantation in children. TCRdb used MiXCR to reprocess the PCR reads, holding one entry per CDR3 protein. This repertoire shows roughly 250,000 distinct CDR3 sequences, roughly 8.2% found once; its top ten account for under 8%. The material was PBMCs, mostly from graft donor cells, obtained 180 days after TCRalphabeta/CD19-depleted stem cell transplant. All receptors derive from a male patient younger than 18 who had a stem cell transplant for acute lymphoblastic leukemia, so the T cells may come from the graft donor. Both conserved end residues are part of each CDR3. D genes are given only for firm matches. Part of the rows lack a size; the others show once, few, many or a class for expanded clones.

CASSDRGNTGELFF	TGTGCCAGCAGTGACAGGGGGAACACCGGGGAGCTGTTTTTT	many	TRBJ2-2	TRBV25-1	-
CASGLVQQDLSGESSYEQYF	TGTGCTAGTGGTTTGGTACAACAGGATCTGAGCGGGGAAAGCTCCTACGAGCAGTACTTC	many	TRBJ2-7	TRBV12-5	TRBD2
CASSLTGVSEQFF	TGTGCCAGCAGCCTCACAGGGGTATCTGAGCAGTTCTTC	-	TRBJ2-1	TRBV3-1	TRBD1
CAISLSGNTIYF	TGTGCCATCAGCCTATCTGGAAACACCATATATTTT	many	TRBJ1-3	TRBV10-3	-
CASSHRGYNEQFF	TGCGCCAGCAGCCACCGGGGGTACAATGAGCAGTTCTTC	few	TRBJ2-1	TRBV4-3	-
CASSQTSGSNGELFF	TGTGCCAGCAGCCAAACTAGCGGGAGTAACGGGGAGCTGTTTTTT	many	TRBJ2-2	TRBV7-9	TRBD2
CSANNLAKNIQYF	TGCAGTGCTAATAACCTAGCCAAAAACATTCAGTACTTC	many	TRBJ2-4	TRBV20-1	-
CSAVTSVSYEQYF	TGCAGTGCTGTGACTAGCGTCTCCTACGAGCAGTACTTC	many	TRBJ2-7	TRBV20-1	TRBD2
CAISEGNQPQHF	TGTGCCATCAGTGAGGGCAATCAGCCCCAGCATTTT	-	TRBJ1-5	TRBV10-3	-
CASSRGETDTQYF	TGCGCCAGCTCCCGCGGGGAAACAGATACGCAGTATTTT	few	TRBJ2-3	TRBV5-1	-
CASSRPGLAGGPRTQYF	TGTGCCAGCAGCCGCCCGGGACTAGCGGGAGGGCCGAGGACGCAGTATTTT	many	TRBJ2-3	TRBV12-3/TRBV12-4	TRBD2
CAIRTDRGNTGELFF	TGTGCCATCAGAACTGACAGGGGTAACACCGGGGAGCTGTTTTTT	many	TRBJ2-2	TRBV10-3	TRBD1
CASSPDRVAPPGLFF	TGTGCCAGCAGTCCCGACAGGGTGGCCCCCCCGGGGCTGTTTTTT	many	TRBJ2-2	TRBV28	TRBD1
CASSSRRTDTQYF	TGTGCCAGCAGCAGCAGGCGCACAGATACGCAGTATTTT	many	TRBJ2-3	TRBV12-3/TRBV12-4	-
CASSPQTRAQETQYF	TGTGCCAGCAGCCCCCAGACCCGGGCCCAAGAGACCCAGTACTTC	many	TRBJ2-5	TRBV7-7	-
CAISSSGYGYGYTF	TGTGCCATCAGTAGTTCAGGGTACGGCTATGGCTACACCTTC	many	TRBJ1-2	TRBV10-3	-
CASSGGGSQFF	TGTGCCAGCAGCGGGGGCGGGAGTCAGTTCTTC	-	TRBJ2-1	TRBV7-6	-
CSVGRQETQYF	TGCAGCGTTGGGAGACAAGAGACCCAGTACTTC	many	TRBJ2-5	TRBV29-1	-
CASSSAGGLGQPQHF	TGTGCCAGCAGCTCAGCAGGGGGATTGGGGCAGCCCCAGCATTTT	many	TRBJ1-5	TRBV7-9	TRBD1
CASSLGTGLQETQYF	TGTGCCAGCAGCTTAGGCACCGGACTCCAAGAGACCCAGTACTTC	many	TRBJ2-5	TRBV11-2	-
CASSAPGNEQFF	TGCGCCAGCAGCGCCCCAGGCAATGAGCAGTTCTTC	many	TRBJ2-1	TRBV5-1	-
CASSSWTENIQYF	TGCGCCAGCAGCTCCTGGACAGAAAACATTCAGTACTTC	many	TRBJ2-4	TRBV5-1	-
CASSAWTSGSSYEQYF	TGCGCCAGCAGCGCCTGGACTAGCGGGAGCTCCTACGAGCAGTACTTC	many	TRBJ2-7	TRBV5-1	TRBD2
CASSYRAGGTNQPQHF	TGTGCCAGCAGTTACAGGGCAGGGGGGACTAATCAGCCCCAGCATTTT	many	TRBJ1-5	TRBV6-5	TRBD1
CASSSGQGASTGELFF	TGTGCCAGCAGCTCAGGACAGGGGGCGAGCACCGGGGAGCTGTTTTTT	many	TRBJ2-2	TRBV7-2	TRBD1
CASSLGGELEAFF	TGTGCCAGCAGCTTAGGAGGGGAACTTGAAGCTTTCTTT	many	TRBJ1-1	TRBV7-9	-
CASSQGLGDSYGYTF	TGCGCCAGCAGCCAAGGCCTTGGGGATAGCTATGGCTACACCTTC	many	TRBJ1-2	TRBV4-3	-
CASSPRPFGGNTEAFF	TGTGCCAGCAGCCCCCGGCCTTTCGGGGGGAACACTGAAGCTTTCTTT	few	TRBJ1-1	TRBV9	-
CASSKGGAGNTEAFF	TGTGCCAGCAGCAAAGGGGGTGCAGGGAACACTGAAGCTTTCTTT	many	TRBJ1-1	TRBV11-2	-
CASSFGTVAAKNIQYF	TGTGCCAGCAGTTTCGGGACAGTGGCTGCCAAAAACATTCAGTACTTC	many	TRBJ2-4	TRBV28	TRBD1
CASSADGSRDFLAKNIQYF	TGTGCCAGCAGCGCGGACGGTTCAAGAGACTTCTTAGCCAAAAACATTCAGTACTTC	-	TRBJ2-4	TRBV21-1	-
CASSETSGELFF	TGCGCCAGCAGTGAGACCAGCGGGGAGCTGTTTTTT	few	TRBJ2-2	TRBV10-2	-
CASSLRLAGPREAKNIQYF	TGTGCCAGCAGCCTCCGACTAGCGGGGCCCCGGGAGGCCAAAAACATTCAGTACTTC	many	TRBJ2-4	TRBV4-2	TRBD2
CASSLSGRVYEQYF	TGTGCCAGCAGTTTATCGGGCAGGGTCTACGAGCAGTACTTC	many	TRBJ2-7	TRBV27	-
CASSLESVSGGEQYF	TGCGCCAGCAGCTTGGAATCCGTTTCAGGGGGCGAGCAGTACTTC	many	TRBJ2-7	TRBV5-1	TRBD1